This T cell receptor (beta chain) was identified during a study of technical replicates of blood from a handful of donors. Only in-frame clones appear in the TCRdb table, and some are missing; sequencing was by immunoSEQ multiplex PCR. The sample holds almost 70,000 clones, 92% seen once. Germline values: CDR1 ENHRY, CDR2 SYGVKD. This CDR3 has 13 residues. Trimming pared 4 bases from V and 7 bases from J, leaving 10 bases between. This TCR was recovered from a human donor in good health. The chain links TRBV10-3 to TRBJ2-2; D is uncertain. The material sequenced was T cells isolated from PBMCs. The CDR3 bases are TGTGCCATCAGTGGCGACTTCATCGGGGAGCTGTTTTTT. Amino acids: CAISGDFIGELFF.